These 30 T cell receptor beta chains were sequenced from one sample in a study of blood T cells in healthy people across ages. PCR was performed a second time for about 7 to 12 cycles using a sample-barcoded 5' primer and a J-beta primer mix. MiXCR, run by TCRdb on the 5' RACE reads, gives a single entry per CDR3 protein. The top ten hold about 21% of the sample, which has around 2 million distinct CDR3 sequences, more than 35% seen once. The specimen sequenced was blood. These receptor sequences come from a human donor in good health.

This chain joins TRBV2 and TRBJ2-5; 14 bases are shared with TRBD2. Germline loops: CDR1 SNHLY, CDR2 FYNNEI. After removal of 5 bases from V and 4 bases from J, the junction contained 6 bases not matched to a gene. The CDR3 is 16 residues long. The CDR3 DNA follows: TGTGCCAGCAGTACCGGGACTAGCGGGGGTTCAGAGACCCAGTACTTC. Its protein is CASSTGTSGGSETQYF.

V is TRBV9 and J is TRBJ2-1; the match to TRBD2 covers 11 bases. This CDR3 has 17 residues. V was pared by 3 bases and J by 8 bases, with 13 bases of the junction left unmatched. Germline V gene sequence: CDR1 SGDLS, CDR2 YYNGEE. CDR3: CASSGLLAGGPKDEQFF. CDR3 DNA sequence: TGTGCCAGCAGCGGACTATTAGCGGGGGGGCCGAAGGATGAGCAGTTCTTC.

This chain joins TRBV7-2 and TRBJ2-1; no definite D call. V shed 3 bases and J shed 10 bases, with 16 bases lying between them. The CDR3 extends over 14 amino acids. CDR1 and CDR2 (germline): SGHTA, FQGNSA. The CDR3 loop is CASSFRLVGYEQFF. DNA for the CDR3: TGTGCCAGCAGCTTCCGTTTGGTCGGGTACGAGCAGTTCTTC.

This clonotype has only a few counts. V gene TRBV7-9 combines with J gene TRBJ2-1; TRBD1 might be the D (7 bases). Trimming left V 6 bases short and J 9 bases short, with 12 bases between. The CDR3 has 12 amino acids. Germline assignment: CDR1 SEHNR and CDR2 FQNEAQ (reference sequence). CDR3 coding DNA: TGTGCCAGCAGTTCCCAGGGGGGTGAGCAGTTCTTC. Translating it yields CASSSQGGEQFF.

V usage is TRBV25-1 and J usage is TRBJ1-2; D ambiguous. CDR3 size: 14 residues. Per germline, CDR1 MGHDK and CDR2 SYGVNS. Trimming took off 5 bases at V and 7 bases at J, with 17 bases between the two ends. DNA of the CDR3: TGTGCCAGCAGTAGGCAGACGGCGGTACCTGGCTACACCTTC. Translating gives CASSRQTAVPGYTF.

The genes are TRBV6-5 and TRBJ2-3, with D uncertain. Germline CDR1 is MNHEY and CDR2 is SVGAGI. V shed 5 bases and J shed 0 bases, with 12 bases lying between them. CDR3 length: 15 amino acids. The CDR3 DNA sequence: TGTGCCAGCAGTCGCCAGGACGGCAGCACAGATACGCAGTATTTT. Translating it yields CASSRQDGSTDTQYF.

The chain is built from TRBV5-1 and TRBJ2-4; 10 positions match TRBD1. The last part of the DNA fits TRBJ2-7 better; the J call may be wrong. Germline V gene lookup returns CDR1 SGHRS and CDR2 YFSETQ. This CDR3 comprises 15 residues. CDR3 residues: CASSQGQGKHYEQYF. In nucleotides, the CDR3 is TGCGCCAGCAGCCAGGGACAGGGGAAACACTACGAGCAGTACTTC.

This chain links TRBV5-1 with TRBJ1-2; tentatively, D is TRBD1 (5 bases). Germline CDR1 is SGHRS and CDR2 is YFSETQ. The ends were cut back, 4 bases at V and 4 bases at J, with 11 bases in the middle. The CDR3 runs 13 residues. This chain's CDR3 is CASSGGDGYGYTF. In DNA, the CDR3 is TGCGCCAGCAGCGGGGGAGATGGCTATGGCTACACCTTC.

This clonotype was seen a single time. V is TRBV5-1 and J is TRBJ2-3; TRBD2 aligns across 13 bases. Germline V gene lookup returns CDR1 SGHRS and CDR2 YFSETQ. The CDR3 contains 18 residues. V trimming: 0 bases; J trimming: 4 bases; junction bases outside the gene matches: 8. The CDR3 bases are TGCGCCAGCAGCTTGGGGACTAGCGGGGGCCCCTTTTCAGATACGCAGTATTTT. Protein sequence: CASSLGTSGGPFSDTQYF.

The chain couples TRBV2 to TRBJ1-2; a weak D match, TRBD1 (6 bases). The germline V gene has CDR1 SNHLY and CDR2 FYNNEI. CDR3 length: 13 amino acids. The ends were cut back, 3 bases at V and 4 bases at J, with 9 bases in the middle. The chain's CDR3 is CASSDQGSYGYTF. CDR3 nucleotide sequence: TGTGCCAGCAGTGATCAGGGGTCCTATGGCTACACCTTC.

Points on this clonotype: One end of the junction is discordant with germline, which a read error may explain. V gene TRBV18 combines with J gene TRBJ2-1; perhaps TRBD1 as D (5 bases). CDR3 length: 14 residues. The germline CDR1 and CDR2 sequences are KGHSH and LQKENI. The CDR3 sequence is CASPPVQGDNEQFF. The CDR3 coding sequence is TGTGCCAGCCCACCGGTCCAGGGCGACAATGAGCAGTTCTTC.

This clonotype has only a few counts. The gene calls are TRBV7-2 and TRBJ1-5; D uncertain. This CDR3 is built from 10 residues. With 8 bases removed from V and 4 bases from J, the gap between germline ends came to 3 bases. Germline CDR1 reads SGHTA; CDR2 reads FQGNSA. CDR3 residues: CASLNQPQHF. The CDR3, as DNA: TGTGCCAGCCTGAATCAGCCCCAGCATTTT.

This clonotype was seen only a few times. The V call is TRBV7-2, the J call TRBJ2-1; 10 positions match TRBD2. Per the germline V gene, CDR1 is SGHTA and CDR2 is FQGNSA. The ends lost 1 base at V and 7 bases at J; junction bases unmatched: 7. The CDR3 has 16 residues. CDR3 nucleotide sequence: TGTGCCAGCAGCTTAGTTAGCGGGGGGCTTACGAATGAGCAGTTCTTC. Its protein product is CASSLVSGGLTNEQFF.

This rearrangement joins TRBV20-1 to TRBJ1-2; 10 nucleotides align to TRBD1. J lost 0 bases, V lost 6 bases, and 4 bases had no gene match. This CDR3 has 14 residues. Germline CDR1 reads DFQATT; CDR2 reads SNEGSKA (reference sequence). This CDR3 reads CSARQGAANYGYTF. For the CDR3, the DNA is TGCAGTGCGAGACAGGGGGCGGCTAACTATGGCTACACCTTC.

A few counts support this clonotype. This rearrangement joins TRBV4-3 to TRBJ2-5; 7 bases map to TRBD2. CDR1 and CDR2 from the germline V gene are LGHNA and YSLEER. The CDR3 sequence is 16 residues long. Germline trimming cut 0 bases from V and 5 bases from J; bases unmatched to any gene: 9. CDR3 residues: CASSQEAGSPMETQYF. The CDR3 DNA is TGCGCCAGCAGCCAAGAAGCGGGAAGCCCGATGGAGACCCAGTACTTC.

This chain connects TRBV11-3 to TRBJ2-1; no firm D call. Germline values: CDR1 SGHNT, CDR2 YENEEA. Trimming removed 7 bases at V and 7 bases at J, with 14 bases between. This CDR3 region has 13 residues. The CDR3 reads CASMLLSGNEQFF. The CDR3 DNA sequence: TGTGCCAGCATGCTCTTAAGTGGTAATGAGCAGTTCTTC.

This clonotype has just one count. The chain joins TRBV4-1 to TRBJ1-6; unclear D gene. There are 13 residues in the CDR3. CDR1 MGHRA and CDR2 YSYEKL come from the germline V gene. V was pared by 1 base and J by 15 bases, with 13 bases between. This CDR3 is CASSQGIMADLHF. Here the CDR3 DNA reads TGCGCCAGCAGCCAAGGGATCATGGCGGACCTCCACTTT.

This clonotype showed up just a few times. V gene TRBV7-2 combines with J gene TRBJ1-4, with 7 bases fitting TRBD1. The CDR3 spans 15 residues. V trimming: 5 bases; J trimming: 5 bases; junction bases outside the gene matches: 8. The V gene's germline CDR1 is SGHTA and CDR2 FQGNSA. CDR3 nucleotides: TGTGCCAGCAGCGCCCAAACAGGGGAAAATGAAAAACTGTTTTTT. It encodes CASSAQTGENEKLFF.

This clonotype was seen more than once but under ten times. The CDR3 loop reads CASSLIPADTQYF. In DNA form, the CDR3 reads TGCGCCAGCAGCTTGATTCCGGCAGATACGCAGTATTTT. J is TRBJ2-3 and V is TRBV5-1; no firm D call. V was trimmed by 1 base and J by 4 bases, leaving 7 bases between them. Germline V lookup: CDR1 SGHRS, CDR2 YFSETQ. The CDR3 spans 13 residues.

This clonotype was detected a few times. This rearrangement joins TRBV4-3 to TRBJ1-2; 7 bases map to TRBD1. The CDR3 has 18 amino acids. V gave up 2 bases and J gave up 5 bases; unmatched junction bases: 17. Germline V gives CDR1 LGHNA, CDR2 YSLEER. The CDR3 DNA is TGCGCCAGCAGCCAAAGAGACAGGGAGGGTTTGATAACATATGGCTACACCTTC. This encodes CASSQRDREGLITYGYTF.

The CDR3 DNA reads TGCAGTGCCCCCAGACAGGGATCTAAGGAGGGCTACACCTTC. This sequence encodes CSAPRQGSKEGYTF. The genes are TRBV20-1 and TRBJ1-2, with 7 nucleotides matching TRBD1. CDR1 and CDR2 from the germline V gene are DFQATT and SNEGSKA (reference sequence). The CDR3 is 14 residues long. Losses at the gene ends were 6 bases for V and 8 bases for J; bases not matched to a gene: 15.

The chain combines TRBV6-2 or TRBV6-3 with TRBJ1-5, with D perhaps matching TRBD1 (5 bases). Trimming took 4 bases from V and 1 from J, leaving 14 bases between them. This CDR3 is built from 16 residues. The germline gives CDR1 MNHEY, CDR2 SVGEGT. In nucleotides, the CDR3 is TGTGCCAGCAGTTCGAGAGGGACGGTAAGCAATCAGCCCCAGCATTTT. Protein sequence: CASSSRGTVSNQPQHF.

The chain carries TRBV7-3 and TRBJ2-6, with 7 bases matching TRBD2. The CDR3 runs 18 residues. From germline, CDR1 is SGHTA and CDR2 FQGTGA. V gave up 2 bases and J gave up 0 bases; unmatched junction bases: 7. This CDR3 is CASSLFAGVISGANVLTF. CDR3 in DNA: TGTGCCAGCAGCTTATTTGCGGGGGTGATCTCTGGGGCCAACGTCCTGACTTTC.

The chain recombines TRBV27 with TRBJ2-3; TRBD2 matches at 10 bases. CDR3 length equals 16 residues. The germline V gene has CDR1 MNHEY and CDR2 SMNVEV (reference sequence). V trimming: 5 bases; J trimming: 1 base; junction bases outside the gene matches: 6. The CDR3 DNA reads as TGTGCCAGCAGTGCATCCGGGACTAGCGGCACAGATACGCAGTATTTT. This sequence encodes CASSASGTSGTDTQYF.

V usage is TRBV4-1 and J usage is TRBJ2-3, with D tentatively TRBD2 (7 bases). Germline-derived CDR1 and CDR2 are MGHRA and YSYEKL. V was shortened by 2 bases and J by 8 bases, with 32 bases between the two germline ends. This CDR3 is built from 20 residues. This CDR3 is CASSQQGGGGGGAKARTQYF. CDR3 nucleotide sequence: TGCGCCAGCAGCCAACAGGGCGGAGGGGGGGGCGGGGCTAAAGCTCGTACGCAGTATTTT.

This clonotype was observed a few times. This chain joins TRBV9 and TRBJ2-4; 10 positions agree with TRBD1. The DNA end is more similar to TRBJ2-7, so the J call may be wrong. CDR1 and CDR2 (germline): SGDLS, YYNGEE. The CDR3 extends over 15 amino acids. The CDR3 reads CASSSRQGATFEQYF. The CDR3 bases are TGTGCCAGCAGCTCGAGACAGGGGGCGACCTTCGAGCAGTACTTC.

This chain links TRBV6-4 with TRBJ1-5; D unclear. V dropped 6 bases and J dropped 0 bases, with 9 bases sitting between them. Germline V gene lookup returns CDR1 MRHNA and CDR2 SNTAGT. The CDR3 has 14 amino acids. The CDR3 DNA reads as TGTGCCAGCAGCCCAAACCATAGCAATCAGCCCCAGCATTTT. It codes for CASSPNHSNQPQHF.

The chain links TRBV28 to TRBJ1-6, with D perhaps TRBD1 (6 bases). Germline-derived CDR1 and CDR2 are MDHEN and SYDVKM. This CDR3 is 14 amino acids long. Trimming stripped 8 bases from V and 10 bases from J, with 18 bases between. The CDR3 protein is CASRTSQGWSPLHF. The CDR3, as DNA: TGTGCCAGCCGAACATCACAGGGCTGGTCACCCCTCCACTTT.

For the CDR3, the DNA is TGTGCCAGCAGCGTAGAAGGGGACGGGCGCCCCCTCCACTTT. Translated, it gives CASSVEGDGRPLHF. The chain has TRBV9 and TRBJ1-6; maybe TRBD1 (5 bases). CDR1 is SGDLS and CDR2 is YYNGEE in the germline V gene. The CDR3 has 14 residues. V was pared by 0 bases and J by 13 bases, with 14 bases between.

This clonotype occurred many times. The CDR3 here is CASSPTNNEQFF. The DNA for the CDR3 is TGTGCCAGCAGCCCGACTAACAATGAGCAGTTCTTC. V is TRBV7-9 and J is TRBJ2-1; possibly TRBD2 for D (5 bases). The CDR3 totals 12 residues. The germline gives CDR1 SEHNR, CDR2 FQNEAQ (reference sequence). The V end was cut by 5 bases, the J end by 5 bases, with 7 bases between.